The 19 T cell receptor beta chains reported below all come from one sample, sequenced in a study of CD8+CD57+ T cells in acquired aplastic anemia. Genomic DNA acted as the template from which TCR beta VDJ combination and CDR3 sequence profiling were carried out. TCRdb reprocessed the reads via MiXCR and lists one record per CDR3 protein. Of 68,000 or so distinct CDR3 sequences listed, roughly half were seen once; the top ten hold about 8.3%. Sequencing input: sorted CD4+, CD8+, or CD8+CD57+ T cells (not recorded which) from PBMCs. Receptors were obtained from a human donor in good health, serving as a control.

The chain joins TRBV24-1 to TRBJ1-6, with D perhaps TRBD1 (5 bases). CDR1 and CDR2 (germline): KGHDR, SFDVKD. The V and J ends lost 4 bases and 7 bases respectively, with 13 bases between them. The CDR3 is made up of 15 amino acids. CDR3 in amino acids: CATSDEGLSNSPLHF. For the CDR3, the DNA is TGTGCCACCAGTGACGAGGGACTTAGCAATTCACCCCTCCACTTT.

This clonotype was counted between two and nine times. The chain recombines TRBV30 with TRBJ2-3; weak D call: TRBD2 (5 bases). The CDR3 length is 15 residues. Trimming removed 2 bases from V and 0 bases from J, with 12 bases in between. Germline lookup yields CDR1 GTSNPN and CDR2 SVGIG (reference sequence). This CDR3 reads CAWSSRGWSTDTQYF. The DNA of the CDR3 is TGTGCCTGGAGTTCCCGAGGGTGGAGCACAGATACGCAGTATTTT.

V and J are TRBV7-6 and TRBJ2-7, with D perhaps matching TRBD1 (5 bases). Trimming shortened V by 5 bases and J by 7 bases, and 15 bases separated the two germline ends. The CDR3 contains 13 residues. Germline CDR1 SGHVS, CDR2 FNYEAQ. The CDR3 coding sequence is TGTGCCAGCAGCGAGCCTCCAGGGTTGGAGCAGTACTTC. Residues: CASSEPPGLEQYF.

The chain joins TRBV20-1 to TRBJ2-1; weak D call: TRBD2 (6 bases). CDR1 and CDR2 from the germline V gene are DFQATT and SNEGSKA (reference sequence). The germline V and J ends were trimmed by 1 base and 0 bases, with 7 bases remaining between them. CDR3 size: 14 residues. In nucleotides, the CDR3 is TGCAGTGCTAGAGCGGGAGCCTCCTACAATGAGCAGTTCTTC. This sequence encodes CSARAGASYNEQFF.

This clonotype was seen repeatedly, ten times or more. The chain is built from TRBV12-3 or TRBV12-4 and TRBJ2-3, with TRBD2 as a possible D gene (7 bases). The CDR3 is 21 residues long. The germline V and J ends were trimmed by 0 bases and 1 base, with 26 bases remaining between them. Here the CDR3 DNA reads TGTGCCAGCAGTTTAGCCCAGGAGGGGTCGGGGGGCCTTTCCCGCACAGATACGCAGTATTTT. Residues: CASSLAQEGSGGLSRTDTQYF.

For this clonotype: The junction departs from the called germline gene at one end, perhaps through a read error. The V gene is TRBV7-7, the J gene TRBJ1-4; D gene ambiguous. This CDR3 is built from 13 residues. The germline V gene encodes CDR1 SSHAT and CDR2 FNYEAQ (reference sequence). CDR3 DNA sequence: TGTGCTAGCAGCTTGTACCACAATGAAAAACTGTTTTTT. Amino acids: CASSLYHNEKLFF.

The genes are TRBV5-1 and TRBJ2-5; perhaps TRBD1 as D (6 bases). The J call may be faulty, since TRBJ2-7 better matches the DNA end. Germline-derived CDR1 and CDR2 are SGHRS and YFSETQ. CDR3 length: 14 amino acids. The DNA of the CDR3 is TGCGCCAGCAGCTTTTCACGCAGGGGCTACGAGCAGTACTTC. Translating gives CASSFSRRGYEQYF.

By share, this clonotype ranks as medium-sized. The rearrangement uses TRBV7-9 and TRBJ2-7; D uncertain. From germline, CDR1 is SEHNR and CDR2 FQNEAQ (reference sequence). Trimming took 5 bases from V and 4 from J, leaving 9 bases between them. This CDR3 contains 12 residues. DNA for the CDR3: TGTGCCAGCAGCCCCTCCGTTTACGAGCAGTACTTC. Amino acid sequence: CASSPSVYEQYF.

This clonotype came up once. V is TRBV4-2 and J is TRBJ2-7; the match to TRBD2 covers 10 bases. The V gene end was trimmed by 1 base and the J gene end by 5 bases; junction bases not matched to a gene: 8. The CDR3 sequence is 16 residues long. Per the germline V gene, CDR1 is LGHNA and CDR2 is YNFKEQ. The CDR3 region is CASSQVTSGKGNEQYF. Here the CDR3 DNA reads TGTGCCAGCAGCCAAGTTACTAGCGGGAAGGGCAACGAGCAGTACTTC.

CDR3 sequence: CAGLGRDRGYEQYF. DNA of the CDR3: TGTGCCGGCCTAGGCCGGGACAGGGGCTACGAGCAGTACTTC. This sequence joins TRBV30 and TRBJ2-7; 10 nucleotides match TRBD1. The germline CDR1 and CDR2 sequences are GTSNPN and SVGIG (reference sequence). The trim removed 8 bases at V and 3 bases at J, leaving 10 bases unmatched. This CDR3 spans 14 amino acids.

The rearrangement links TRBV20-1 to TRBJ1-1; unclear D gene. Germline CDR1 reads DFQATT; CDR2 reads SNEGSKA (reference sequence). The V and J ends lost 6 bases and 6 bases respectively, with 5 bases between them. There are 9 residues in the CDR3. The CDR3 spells CSAWPEAFF. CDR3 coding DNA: TGCAGTGCATGGCCTGAAGCTTTCTTT.

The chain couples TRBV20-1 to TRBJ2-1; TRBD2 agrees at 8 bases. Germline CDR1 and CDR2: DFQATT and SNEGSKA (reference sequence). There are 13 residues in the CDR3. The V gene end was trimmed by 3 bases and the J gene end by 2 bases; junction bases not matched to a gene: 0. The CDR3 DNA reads TGCAGTGCTAGCGGGGGGGCCTACAATGAGCAGTTCTTC. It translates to CSASGGAYNEQFF.

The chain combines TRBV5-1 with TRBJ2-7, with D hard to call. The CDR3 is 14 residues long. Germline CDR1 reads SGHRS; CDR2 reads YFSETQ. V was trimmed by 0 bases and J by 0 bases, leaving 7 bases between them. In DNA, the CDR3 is TGCGCCAGCAGCTTGGTCCAAAGCTCCTACGAGCAGTACTTC. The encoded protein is CASSLVQSSYEQYF. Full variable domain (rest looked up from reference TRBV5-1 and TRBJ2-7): KAGVTQTPRYLIKTRGQQVTLSCSPISGHRSVSWYQQTPGQGLQFLFEYFSETQRNKGNFPGRFSGRQFSNSRSEMNVSTLELGDSALYLCASSLVQSSYEQYFGPGTRLTVT.

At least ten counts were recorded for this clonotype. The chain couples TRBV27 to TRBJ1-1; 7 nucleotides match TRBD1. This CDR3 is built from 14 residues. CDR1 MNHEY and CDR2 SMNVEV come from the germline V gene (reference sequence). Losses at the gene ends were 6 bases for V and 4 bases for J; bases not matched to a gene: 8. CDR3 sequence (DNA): TGTGCCAGCAGCCGGACAGGAGTTGGCACTGAAGCTTTCTTT. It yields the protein CASSRTGVGTEAFF.

CDR3 residues: CASGRYQETQYF. CDR3 nucleotides: TGTGCCAGCGGACGGTATCAAGAGACCCAGTACTTC. The chain recombines TRBV2 with TRBJ2-5; no firm D call. The germline V and J ends were trimmed by 8 bases and 2 bases, with 9 bases remaining between them. CDR1 and CDR2 from the germline V gene are SNHLY and FYNNEI. CDR3 length: 12 amino acids.

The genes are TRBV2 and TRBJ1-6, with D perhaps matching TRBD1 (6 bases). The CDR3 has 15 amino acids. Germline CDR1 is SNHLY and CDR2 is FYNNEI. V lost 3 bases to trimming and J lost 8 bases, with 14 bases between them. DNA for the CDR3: TGTGCCAGCAGTGATTGGGGACATAATGATTCACCCCTCCACTTT. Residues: CASSDWGHNDSPLHF.

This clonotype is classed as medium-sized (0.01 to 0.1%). The CDR3 loop reads CASSGTSGRNEQFF. The CDR3 DNA reads TGCGCCAGCAGCGGGACTAGCGGGAGAAATGAGCAGTTCTTC. The chain employs TRBV10-1 and TRBJ2-1, with 14 bases matching TRBD2. CDR3 length: 14 residues. Germline V gene sequence: CDR1 WNHNN, CDR2 SYGVQD (reference sequence). The V segment lost 6 bases and the J segment 7 bases; nucleotides outside the gene matches: 2.

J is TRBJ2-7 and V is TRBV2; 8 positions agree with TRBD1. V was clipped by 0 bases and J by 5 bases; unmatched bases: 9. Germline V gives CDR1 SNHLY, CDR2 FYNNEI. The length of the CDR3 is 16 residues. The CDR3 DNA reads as TGTGCCAGCAGTGAAGCGCACCAGGGGGCTAGGAACGAGCAGTACTTC. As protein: CASSEAHQGARNEQYF.

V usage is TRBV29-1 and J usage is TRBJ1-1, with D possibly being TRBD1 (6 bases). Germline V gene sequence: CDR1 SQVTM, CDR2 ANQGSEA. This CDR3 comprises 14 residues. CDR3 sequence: CSAKPRGENTEAFF. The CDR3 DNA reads TGCAGTGCGAAACCCAGGGGAGAGAACACTGAAGCTTTCTTT. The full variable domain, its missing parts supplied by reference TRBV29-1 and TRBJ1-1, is SAVISQKPSRDICQRGTSLTIQCQVDSQVTMMFWYRQQPGQSLTLIATANQGSEATYESGFVIDKFPISRPNLTFSTLTVSNMSPEDSSIYLCSAKPRGENTEAFFGQGTRLTVV.